This T cell receptor (beta chain) was recorded in a study of beta chain features in type 1 diabetes. Study-wide findings and caveats: In all four CD4+ subsets, TCRB CDR3 length was significantly, moderately reduced in type 1 diabetes.

The table lists this clone with a few counts. Its antigen is unknown. CDR3 size: 15 residues. The V and J ends lost 4 bases and 3 bases respectively, with 17 bases between them. Germline V gene sequence: CDR1 SGHRS, CDR2 YFSETQ. All of the isolated RNA was reverse transcribed, so expressed TCRB transcripts were sequenced. Average reads for naive, central memory and regulatory T cell samples were about 3.57 million. Libraries were prepared by immunoSEQ multiplex PCR; TCRdb keeps only in-frame clonotypes and omits some of them. The sample comprises about 160,000 clones, 6.5% to 10% of which are singletons, and approximately 0.54% rests with the top ten.

This clonotype was obtained from a woman between 18 and 29 years old with type 1 diabetes. Material for sequencing was central memory CD4+ T cells from blood. The chain employs TRBV5-1 and TRBJ2-7; perhaps TRBD1 as D (6 bases). The CDR3 protein is CASSPRQDVNYEQYF. CDR3 DNA sequence: TGCGCCAGCAGCCCGAGACAGGACGTAAACTACGAGCAGTACTTC.